A selection of T cell receptor beta chains follows, all from one sample in a study of coeliac disease. Produced via immunoSEQ multiplex PCR; TCRdb's table is partial and in-frame only. This table holds around 5,300 clones, around 68% found once. Sequencing used lymphocytes from the gut lamina propria. Source of these receptors: a man between 65 and 85 years old with active celiac disease. Each CDR3 is given with its conserved first and last residue. Each record gives: clone size, J gene, V gene, CDR3 length, D gene, CDR3 DNA, CDR3 protein. D genes are given only for firm matches. Clone size is given for some rows only: seen once, a few or many times, or a class if the clone is expanded.

.,TRBJ2-3,TRBV28,15,TRBD1,TGTGCCAGCAGTTTCTTGGACAGGAGCACAGATACGCAGTATTTT,CASSFLDRSTDTQYF
.,TRBJ2-1,TRBV10-3,16,.,TGTGCCTTATCGGGAACACCTACGAGCTCCTACAATGAGCAGTTCTTC,CALSGTPTSSYNEQFF
.,TRBJ1-6,TRBV28,14,TRBD1,TGTGCCAGCAGATCCCGGGACAGTAATTCACCCCTCCACTTT,CASRSRDSNSPLHF
.,TRBJ2-3,TRBV7-9,14,TRBD2,TGTGCCAGCGGGCTAGCGGGCATCGCAGATACGCAGTATTTT,CASGLAGIADTQYF
once,TRBJ2-1,TRBV19,17,TRBD2,TGTGCCAGTAGTATGACTAGCGTTAGCGGGAGACCCAATGAGCAGTTCTTC,CASSMTSVSGRPNEQFF
few,TRBJ2-2,TRBV7-3,15,.,TGTGCCAGCAGCTTAACCCTAGGACTCACCGGGGAGCTGTTTTTT,CASSLTLGLTGELFF
.,TRBJ1-1,TRBV23-1,15,TRBD1,TGCGCCACCCAGGGGGTACTTTTAATGAACACTGAAGCTTTCTTT,CATQGVLLMNTEAFF
.,TRBJ1-2,TRBV28,14,.,TGTGCCAGCAGTTTGTGGGGAGCTAACTATGGCTACACCTTC,CASSLWGANYGYTF
few,TRBJ2-3,TRBV11-3,12,.,TGTGCCAGCAGCCCGGACGGAGGTACGCAGTATTTT,CASSPDGGTQYF
once,TRBJ2-1,TRBV6-6,15,TRBD2,TGTGCCAGCAGTGTGGGACTAGCGGGGACCAATGAGCAGTTCTTC,CASSVGLAGTNEQFF
.,TRBJ2-1,TRBV19,17,TRBD2,TGTGCCAGTAGTATAATGCCTAGCGGGAGCTCCTACAATGAGCAGTTCTTC,CASSIMPSGSSYNEQFF
few,TRBJ2-4,TRBV13,13,.,TGTGCCAGCTCCGAGGGATCCAAAAACATTCAGTACTTC,CASSEGSKNIQYF
few,TRBJ2-1,TRBV5-1,14,TRBD2,TGCGCCAGCAGCCCCCTTAGCGGGACCAATGAGCAGTTCTTC,CASSPLSGTNEQFF
.,TRBJ1-1,TRBV7-9,13,.,TGTGCCAGCTACGGACAAGTGAACACTGAAGCTTTCTTT,CASYGQVNTEAFF
.,TRBJ1-2,TRBV29-1,10,TRBD1,TGCAGCTCTCAGGGGGACGGCTACACCTTC,CSSQGDGYTF
once,TRBJ2-3,TRBV30,15,TRBD1,TGTGCCTGGAGCCCAGGGGACAGGAGGACAGATACGCAGTATTTT,CAWSPGDRRTDTQYF
.,TRBJ2-5,TRBV19,14,.,TGTGCCAGTAGTATCTTCGGTGCCCGGGAGACCCAGTACTTC,CASSIFGARETQYF
few,TRBJ2-3,TRBV18,15,TRBD1,TGTGCCAGCTCACCGCGGACAGGGAGCACAGATACGCAGTATTTT,CASSPRTGSTDTQYF
.,TRBJ1-4,TRBV28,14,.,TGTGCCAGCAGTGTGGTAGTAACTAATGAAAAACTGTTTTTT,CASSVVVTNEKLFF
.,TRBJ1-1,TRBV5-1,14,.,TGCGCCAGCAGTTCCGACAGCACCTCCCGTGAAGCTTTCTTT,CASSSDSTSREAFF
.,TRBJ2-7,TRBV18,15,TRBD1,TGTGCCAGCTCGCCCCTGGGACAGGGAAGGCTCGAGCAGTACTTC,CASSPLGQGRLEQYF
.,TRBJ2-1,TRBV27,13,.,TGTGCCAGCAGTTCCCGTCCCTACAATGAGCAGTTCTTC,CASSSRPYNEQFF
few,TRBJ2-1,TRBV11-1,15,TRBD2,TGTGCCAGCACCTTAATTAGCGGGGGGAACAGTGAGCAGTTCTTC,CASTLISGGNSEQFF
.,TRBJ2-5,TRBV5-6,15,.,TGTGCCAGCAGATATCTGGGGGCAGGACAAGAGACCCAGTACTTC,CASRYLGAGQETQYF
.,TRBJ1-2,TRBV27,14,.,TGTGCCAGCAGTGCGGGGATTTTAAACTATGGCTACACCTTC,CASSAGILNYGYTF
.,TRBJ2-1,TRBV9,16,.,TGTGCCAGCAGCGTAGAGCAGGGGGGACGGGTCTATGAGCAGTTCTTC,CASSVEQGGRVYEQFF
.,TRBJ2-7,TRBV28,16,.,TGTGCCAGCAGTCCCGGCGGAGAGTCAGCCTACTACGAGCAGTACTTC,CASSPGGESAYYEQYF
once,TRBJ2-3,TRBV6-1,15,.,TGTGCCAGCATTTTGAAACAGGCACCCACAGATACGCAGTATTTT,CASILKQAPTDTQYF
.,TRBJ1-6,TRBV10-3,15,TRBD1,TGTGCCATCAGTGCGACCGGACAGGGGAATTCCCCCCTCCACTTT,CAISATGQGNSPLHF
.,TRBJ2-3,TRBV5-1,14,.,TGCGCCAGCAGCTGGGGGGGCAGCACAGATACGCAGTATTTT,CASSWGGSTDTQYF
.,TRBJ2-7,TRBV5-1,15,TRBD2,TGCGCCAGCAGCTTAACGGGCGGGAGGTTGGTCGAGCAGTACTTC,CASSLTGGRLVEQYF
.,TRBJ1-5,TRBV28,15,TRBD1,TGTGCCAGCAGCAACGGACAGGGTCGTAATCAGCCCCAGCATTTT,CASSNGQGRNQPQHF
.,TRBJ2-7,TRBV11-2,14,.,TGTGCCAGCAGCCAACTCCTCGGGATGCGCGAGCAGTACTTC,CASSQLLGMREQYF
.,TRBJ1-5,TRBV6-1,15,.,TGTGCCAGCAGTGGAGGACAGTATAGCAATCAGCCCCAGCATTTT,CASSGGQYSNQPQHF
.,TRBJ2-5,TRBV5-1,15,TRBD2,TGCGCCAGCAGCTTGGCGGGGGGGATCCCAGAGACCCAGTACTTC,CASSLAGGIPETQYF
once,TRBJ2-1,TRBV7-6,18,TRBD2,TGTGCCAGTAGCCGCCGGGACCTAGCGGGAGGTGTTCTCAATGAGCAGTTCTTC,CASSRRDLAGGVLNEQFF
.,TRBJ1-2,TRBV19,14,.,TGTGCCAGTCGCGGAGGACAGCGCGTTTCGGGCTACACCTTC,CASRGGQRVSGYTF
.,TRBJ2-1,TRBV2,17,TRBD1,TGTGCCAGCAGTGAAGCCTGGACAGGGCGAGGGGCCAATGAGCAGTTCTTC,CASSEAWTGRGANEQFF
.,TRBJ2-2,TRBV7-8,19,TRBD1,TGTGCCAGCAGCCAGGGCACCCACCTCGGGACAGCTAACACCGGGGAGCTGTTTTTT,CASSQGTHLGTANTGELFF
once,TRBJ2-1,TRBV18,13,.,TGTGCCAGCTCACCCAACCAGGACAATGGGCAGTTCTTC,CASSPNQDNGQFF
.,TRBJ1-2,TRBV28,13,.,TGTGCCAGCAGTTTTTCGGGGGTCTATGGCTACACCTTC,CASSFSGVYGYTF
few,TRBJ1-6,TRBV30,17,.,TGTGCCTGGAGTGTATCCCATACGCGCTCCTATAATTCACCCCTCCACTTT,CAWSVSHTRSYNSPLHF
.,TRBJ2-7,TRBV5-1,14,.,TGCGCCAGCAGCTTGGTTGAAGGGAGTTGGGAGCAGTACTTC,CASSLVEGSWEQYF
.,TRBJ2-3,TRBV5-1,18,TRBD2,TGCGCCAGCAGCCTTGGACTAGCGGGAGGCGTGGGAACAGATACGCAGTATTTT,CASSLGLAGGVGTDTQYF
.,TRBJ2-1,TRBV15,15,TRBD2,TGTGCCACCAGCAGGCCTAGCGGGAGCTACAATGAGCAGTTCTTC,CATSRPSGSYNEQFF
.,TRBJ1-1,TRBV11-3,13,.,TGTGCCAGCAGCTTAGTTAGGGAGACTGAAGCTTTCTTT,CASSLVRETEAFF
.,TRBJ2-7,TRBV2,14,.,TGTGCCAGCAGGGATAGCTGGGGGGTCTACGAGCAGTACTTC,CASRDSWGVYEQYF
few,TRBJ2-2,TRBV6-1,14,TRBD2,TGTGCCAGCGAAAGCGGGAGTAACAGCGGGGAGCTGTTTTTT,CASESGSNSGELFF